A selection of T cell receptor beta chains follows, all from one sample in a study of T and B cells in COVID-19 patients. From the multiplex PCR reads, TCRdb called clonotypes with MiXCR, one entry per CDR3 protein. Here the sample spans 20,000 or so distinct CDR3 sequences, roughly 36% being singletons. Sequencing was performed on blood. The receptors originated from a human donor with active COVID-19. CDR3s include the opening cysteine and the closing phenylalanine or tryptophan. D genes are given only for firm matches. Some rows mark clone size as missing; the rest say once, few, many or name a class of expanded clone.

D gene: TRBD2; J gene: TRBJ2-1; V gene: TRBV15; clone size: few; CDR3 protein: CATSRGDGRGVYNEQFF; CDR3 DNA: TGTGCCACCAGCCGGGGGGATGGGCGGGGGGTCTACAATGAGCAGTTCTTC
D gene: TRBD2; J gene: TRBJ2-1; V gene: TRBV6-2/TRBV6-3; clone size: NA; CDR3 protein: CASTKTSGPPRNEQFF; CDR3 DNA: TGTGCCAGCACCAAGACTAGCGGCCCCCCGAGGAATGAGCAGTTCTTC
D gene: TRBD1; J gene: TRBJ2-5; V gene: TRBV19; clone size: NA; CDR3 protein: CASRTTGSQGTQYF; CDR3 DNA: TGTGCCAGTAGGACGACAGGGTCCCAAGGAACCCAGTACTTC
D gene: TRBD2; J gene: TRBJ2-3; V gene: TRBV13; clone size: few; CDR3 protein: CASSFAGLAGSTDTQYF; CDR3 DNA: TGTGCCAGCAGCTTCGCCGGACTAGCGGGGAGCACAGATACGCAGTATTTT
D gene: TRBD1; J gene: TRBJ2-2; V gene: TRBV5-6; clone size: NA; CDR3 protein: CASSLLGQSNTGELFF; CDR3 DNA: TGTGCCAGCAGCTTATTGGGACAGTCGAACACCGGGGAGCTGTTTTTT
D gene: TRBD2; J gene: TRBJ2-3; V gene: TRBV6-2/TRBV6-3; clone size: NA; CDR3 protein: CASSYSILRGGGDTQYF; CDR3 DNA: TGTGCCAGCAGTTACTCGATCTTGCGGGGGGGCGGAGATACGCAGTATTTT
D gene: NA; J gene: TRBJ2-7; V gene: TRBV6-1; clone size: few; CDR3 protein: CASSEQGQSPYEQYF; CDR3 DNA: TGTGCCAGCAGTGAACAGGGGCAGTCACCCTACGAGCAGTACTTC
D gene: TRBD1; J gene: TRBJ2-1; V gene: TRBV13; clone size: NA; CDR3 protein: CASRAGGNHNEQFF; CDR3 DNA: TGTGCCAGCAGAGCAGGGGGTAACCACAATGAGCAGTTCTTC
D gene: TRBD1; J gene: TRBJ2-7; V gene: TRBV5-3; clone size: NA; CDR3 protein: CARSLKRGRGEQYF; CDR3 DNA: TGTGCCAGAAGCTTAAAAAGGGGGCGCGGTGAGCAGTACTTC
D gene: TRBD1; J gene: TRBJ2-6; V gene: TRBV11-2; clone size: NA; CDR3 protein: CASSLVPDRDDTGANVLTF; CDR3 DNA: TGTGCCAGCAGCTTAGTACCGGACAGGGATGACACTGGGGCCAACGTCCTGACTTTC
D gene: TRBD2; J gene: TRBJ2-5; V gene: TRBV5-4; clone size: NA; CDR3 protein: CASSPGLAGGQETQYF; CDR3 DNA: TGTGCCAGCAGCCCCGGACTAGCGGGGGGACAAGAGACCCAGTACTTC
D gene: TRBD1; J gene: TRBJ2-7; V gene: TRBV10-3; clone size: NA; CDR3 protein: CAIRAGQGGYEQYF; CDR3 DNA: TGTGCCATCAGGGCGGGACAGGGAGGGTACGAGCAGTACTTC
D gene: NA; J gene: TRBJ1-6; V gene: TRBV7-9; clone size: NA; CDR3 protein: CASRPKRALNSPLHF; CDR3 DNA: TGTGCCAGCAGACCAAAACGGGCTTTAAATTCACCCCTCCACTTT
D gene: NA; J gene: TRBJ1-1; V gene: TRBV19; clone size: NA; CDR3 protein: CASKVKLNTEAFF; CDR3 DNA: TGTGCCAGTAAAGTCAAGTTGAACACTGAAGCTTTCTTT
D gene: NA; J gene: TRBJ2-6; V gene: TRBV6-1; clone size: few; CDR3 protein: CASSGRGGANVLTF; CDR3 DNA: TGTGCCAGCAGTGGCCGGGGGGGGGCCAACGTCCTGACTTTC
D gene: NA; J gene: TRBJ2-2; V gene: TRBV12-3/TRBV12-4; clone size: NA; CDR3 protein: CASTPTGRAGELFF; CDR3 DNA: TGTGCCAGCACCCCGACAGGGAGGGCCGGGGAGCTGTTTTTT
D gene: NA; J gene: TRBJ2-5; V gene: TRBV5-1; clone size: NA; CDR3 protein: CASSAGGGPNQETQYF; CDR3 DNA: TGCGCCAGCAGCGCAGGGGGGGGTCCTAACCAAGAGACCCAGTACTTC